Sequencing of this T cell receptor (beta chain) was carried out in a study of cytomegalovirus exposure and HLA in healthy donors. Whole-study results and caveats: As a later analysis showed, a missense DCLRE1C variant was linked to trimming of TCR beta V- and J-genes. A later analysis reportedly identified an Asian-associated ancestry cluster as carrying fewer N-insertions than the 666-donor mean. The classifier, whose performance was assessed in both the original and validation cohorts, reportedly diagnosed cytomegalovirus status with high specificity and sensitivity.

Primers included in the PCR were 60 Vbeta and 13 Jbeta primers. Libraries were prepared by immunoSEQ multiplex PCR; TCRdb keeps only in-frame clonotypes and omits some of them. The repertoire holds some 180,000 clones, with roughly 78% as singletons. From germline, CDR1 is SGHRS and CDR2 YFSETQ. The CDR3 is 16 amino acids. Trimming cost V 0 bases and J 3 bases, with 14 bases left between them. Regarding this clone: Its antigen remains unidentified.

The sequencing input was PBMCs. The TCR comes from a woman in her thirties in good health and CMV-seropositive. The chain recombines TRBV5-1 with TRBJ2-3; tentative D call: TRBD1 (6 bases). The CDR3 reads CASSLGAGDGTDTQYF. CDR3 sequence (DNA): TGCGCCAGCAGCTTGGGTGCAGGGGATGGGACAGATACGCAGTATTTT.